This T cell receptor (beta chain) was identified in a study of blood T cells in healthy people across ages. The authors ran a second PCR of roughly 6 to 12 cycles using a sample-barcoded 5' primer and a J-beta primer mix. CDR3-containing paired-end reads numbering at least 2.5 million came from each sample. MiXCR, applied by TCRdb to the 5' RACE reads, yields one record per CDR3 protein. The sample contains 1.5 million to 2 million distinct CDR3 sequences, 28% of which appear only once. CDR3 length equals 15 residues. Deletions cut 0 bases from V and 3 bases from J, with 12 bases between. CDR1 SGHTA and CDR2 FQGTGA come from the germline V gene.

This receptor was identified in a woman aged 25-40 years in good health. V usage is TRBV7-3 and J usage is TRBJ2-7; possible D gene TRBD1, 7 bases. Sequenced sample: blood. As DNA, the CDR3 is TGTGCCAGCAGCTTAACCGGGCAGGGGGGCTACGAGCAGTACTTC. Translation: CASSLTGQGGYEQYF.